The clone carrying this T cell receptor (beta chain) was counted between two and nine times. The data are from a study of blood T cells in healthy people across ages. The CDR3 is 19 amino acids. J was trimmed by 0 bases and V by 4 bases; bases with no gene match: 14. The germline CDR1 and CDR2 sequences are SGHRS and YFSETQ. Through a sample-barcoded 5' primer and a J-beta primer mix, a second PCR was run for about 7 to 12 cycles. MiXCR, applied by TCRdb to the 5' RACE reads, yields one record per CDR3 protein. The sample has around 1.7 million distinct CDR3 sequences; roughly 27% are singletons. The sequenced sample was blood. The sequence was collected from a woman aged 25 to 39 in good health. This chain links TRBV5-1 with TRBJ2-1; 9 bases agree with TRBD1. The CDR3: CASSPRDRDFSSSYNEQFF. The CDR3 nucleotides are TGCGCCAGCAGCCCTCGGGACAGGGATTTCTCTAGCTCCTACAATGAGCAGTTCTTC. Supplemented by reference TRBV5-1 and TRBJ2-1, the full variable domain reads KAGVTQTPRYLIKTRGQQVTLSCSPISGHRSVSWYQQTPGQGLQFLFEYFSETQRNKGNFPGRFSGRQFSNSRSEMNVSTLELGDSALYLCASSPRDRDFSSSYNEQFFGPGTRLTVL.